The 3 T cell receptor beta chains listed next were all sequenced from one sample in a study of regulatory T cells in long-lasting Graves disease. Researchers made TCR beta libraries by using iRepertoire HTBI primers and running Arm-PCR on CDR3 regions. From the multiplex PCR reads, TCRdb called clonotypes with MiXCR, one entry per CDR3 protein. The sample includes 400,000 to 500,000 distinct CDR3 sequences, approximately 14% of them seen just once. Time point indicated: newly diagnosed GD, antithyroid drugs for less than 3 months. PBMC RNA was the source of the TCR library. This sample was shared with a second study, whose subject was T cells in Graves' hyperthyroidism and ophthalmopathy.

The sequencing here drew on peripheral blood mononuclear cells (PBMCs), taken at new diagnosis, from a patient treated with antithyroid drugs. These receptors were collected from a woman in her forties or fifties with Graves disease.

This clonotype was observed many times. The genes are TRBV7-8 and TRBJ2-2; TRBD2 matches at 9 bases. The CDR3 has 16 residues. Germline CDR1 is SGHVS and CDR2 is FQNEAQ. J was trimmed by 6 bases and V by 5 bases; bases with no gene match: 10. This chain's CDR3 is CASSPQSAGGPGELFF. The CDR3 coding sequence is TGTGCCAGCAGCCCGCAGTCGGCGGGAGGGCCCGGGGAGCTGTTTTTT.

Comment on this clonotype: A much bigger clone sits one base away, suggesting this may be a read error. The chain combines TRBV12-3 or TRBV12-4 with TRBJ1-2; D gene uncertain. The length of the CDR3 is 13 residues. CDR3 nucleotide sequence: TGTGCCAGCAGTTTTCCCTGGAGCTATAGCTACACCTTC. It specifies CASSFPWSYSYTF.

This chain connects TRBV6-4 to TRBJ2-3; D gene unclear. V lost 2 bases and J 0 bases, leaving 9 bases between the germline ends. Germline lookup yields CDR1 MRHNA and CDR2 SNTAGT. The CDR3 consists of 15 residues. CDR3 loop: CASSDVGSSTDTQYF. The CDR3 coding sequence is TGTGCCAGCAGTGACGTGGGTTCTAGCACAGATACGCAGTATTTT.